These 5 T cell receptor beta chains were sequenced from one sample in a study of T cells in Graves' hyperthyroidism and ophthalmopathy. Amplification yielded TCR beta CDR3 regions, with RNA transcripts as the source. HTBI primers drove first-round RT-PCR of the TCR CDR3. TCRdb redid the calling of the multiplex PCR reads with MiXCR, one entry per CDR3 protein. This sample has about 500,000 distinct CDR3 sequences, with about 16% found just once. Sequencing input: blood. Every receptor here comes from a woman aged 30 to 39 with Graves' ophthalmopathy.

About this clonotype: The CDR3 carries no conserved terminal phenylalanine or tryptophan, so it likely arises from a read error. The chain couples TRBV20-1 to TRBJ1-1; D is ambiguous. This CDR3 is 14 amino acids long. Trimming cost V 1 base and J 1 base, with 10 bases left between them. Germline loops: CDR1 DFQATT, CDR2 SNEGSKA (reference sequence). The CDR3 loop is CSARGIGENTEAFL. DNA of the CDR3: TGCAGTGCTAGAGGTATCGGAGAGAACACTGAAGCTTTCCTT.

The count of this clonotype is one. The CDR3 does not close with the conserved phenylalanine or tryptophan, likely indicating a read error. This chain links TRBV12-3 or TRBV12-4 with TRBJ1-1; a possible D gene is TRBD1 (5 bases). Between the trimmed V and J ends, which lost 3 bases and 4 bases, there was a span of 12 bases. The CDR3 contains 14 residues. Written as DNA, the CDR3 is TGTGCCAGCAGTTTTGAATTGGGGGGCACTGAAGCTTTCATT. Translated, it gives CASSFELGGTEAFI.

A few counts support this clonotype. CDR3 loop: CASSEALGVGTEAFF. The CDR3 DNA reads as TGTGCCAGCAGTGAAGCGCTGGGGGTGGGGACTGAAGCTTTCTTT. V usage is TRBV2 and J usage is TRBJ1-1; TRBD1 is a possible D gene (5 bases). This CDR3 comprises 15 residues. With 0 bases removed from V and 5 bases from J, the gap between germline ends came to 13 bases. Germline CDR1 and CDR2: SNHLY and FYNNEI.

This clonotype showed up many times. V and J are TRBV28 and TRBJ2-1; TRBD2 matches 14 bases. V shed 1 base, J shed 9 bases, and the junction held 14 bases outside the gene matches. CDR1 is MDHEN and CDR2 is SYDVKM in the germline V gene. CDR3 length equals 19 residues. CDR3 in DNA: TGTGCCAGCAGTTTATTTGGACTAACCGGGACTAGCGGGAGTGGTGAGCAGTTCTTC. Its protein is CASSLFGLTGTSGSGEQFF.

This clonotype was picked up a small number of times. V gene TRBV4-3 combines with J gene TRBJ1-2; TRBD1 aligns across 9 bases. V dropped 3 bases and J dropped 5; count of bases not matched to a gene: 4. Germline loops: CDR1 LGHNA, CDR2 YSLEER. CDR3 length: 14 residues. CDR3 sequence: CASSQGQGSYGYTF. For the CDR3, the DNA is TGCGCCAGCAGCCAGGGACAGGGAAGTTATGGCTACACCTTC.